Each of the 9 T cell receptor beta chains below was sequenced from the same sample in a study of blood T cell repertoires in COVID-19. The protocol was immunoSEQ multiplex PCR, while the TCRdb copy is restricted to in-frame clones and leaves out a portion. The sample has hundreds of thousands of clones; about 87% are singletons. The sequencing input was peripheral blood. These receptors were obtained from a woman aged 45-59 years with COVID-19, enrolled during active disease.

The V call is TRBV12-1, the J call TRBJ1-2. TRBV12-1 is given as a pseudogene. This CDR3 has 13 amino acids. CDR3 coding DNA: TGTGCCAGCAGCCCCGGGACTTACTATGGCTACACCTTC. Encoded protein: CASSPGTYYGYTF.

The rearrangement links TRBV18 to TRBJ1-2, with 7 bases that match TRBD1. The CDR3 spans 15 residues. Germline-derived CDR1 and CDR2 are KGHSH and LQKENI. V was pared by 6 bases and J by 8 bases, with 15 bases of the junction left unmatched. CDR3 DNA sequence: TGTGCCAGCTCTCCCGAGACAGGGCCGTCATTAGGCTACACCTTC. Translated, it gives CASSPETGPSLGYTF.

The genes are TRBV9 and TRBJ1-3; 9 bases fit TRBD1. Losses at the gene ends were 5 bases for V and 4 bases for J; bases not matched to a gene: 7. Germline V gives CDR1 SGDLS, CDR2 YYNGEE. CDR3 length: 15 amino acids. The CDR3 sequence: CASRSDRGRGNTIYF. The CDR3 DNA is TGTGCCAGCAGGTCGGACAGGGGAAGGGGAAACACCATATATTTT. Looking up the rest from reference TRBV9 and TRBJ1-3 gives the full variable domain: DSGVTQTPKHLITATGQRVTLRCSPRSGDLSVYWYQQSLDQGLQFLIQYYNGEERAKGNILERFSAQQFPDLHSELNLSSLELGDSALYFCASRSDRGRGNTIYFGEGSWLTVV.

The chain combines TRBV10-2 with TRBJ2-1; 7 bases align to TRBD1. There are 15 residues in the CDR3. Trimming took 5 bases from V and 3 from J; bases not matched to a gene: 7. Germline V gene lookup returns CDR1 WSHSY and CDR2 SAAADI. The DNA for the CDR3 is TGCGCCAGCAGTCCGAACAGGGGATTCTACAATGAGCAGTTCTTC. Its translation: CASSPNRGFYNEQFF.

About this clone itself: Distinct nucleotide sequences in the sample also encode this CDR3. CDR3 region: CATSDPTANYGYTF. The CDR3 bases are TGTGCCACCAGTGATCCGACAGCGAACTATGGCTACACCTTC. V gene TRBV24-1 combines with J gene TRBJ1-2, with D possibly TRBD1 on 5 matching bases. CDR1 is KGHDR, CDR2 SFDVKD, per germline. With 3 bases removed from V and 2 bases from J, the gap between germline ends came to 9 bases. The CDR3 is made up of 14 amino acids.

The sample holds one count of this clone. The V gene is TRBV4-3, the J gene TRBJ2-7; 14 nucleotides line up with TRBD2. This CDR3 is 20 amino acids long. The junction had 13 bases not matched to a gene; V was cut back by 1 base and J by 2 bases. Germline CDR1 LGHNA, CDR2 YSLEER. As DNA, the CDR3 is TGCGCCAGCAGCCAAGGATGGGGTACCGTGGGACTAGCGGGAGCCTACGAGCAGTACTTC. It specifies CASSQGWGTVGLAGAYEQYF.

This chain uses TRBV7-9 with TRBJ2-7; 7 bases match TRBD1. V gave up 1 base and J gave up 3 bases; unmatched junction bases: 6. The CDR3 contains 15 residues. CDR1 SEHNR and CDR2 FQNEAQ come from the germline V gene (reference sequence). This CDR3 is CASSLVLQGFYEQYF. The CDR3 DNA sequence: TGTGCCAGCAGCTTAGTTTTACAGGGGTTCTACGAGCAGTACTTC. The full variable domain, completed using reference TRBV7-9 and TRBJ2-7, is DTGVSQNPRHKITKRGQNVTFRCDPISEHNRLYWYRQTLGQGPEFLTYFQNEAQLEKSRLLSDRFSAERPKGSFSTLEIQRTEQGDSAMYLCASSLVLQGFYEQYFGPGTRLTVT.

This clone came up a few times. The rearrangement uses TRBV11-3 and TRBJ2-7; 8 positions agree with TRBD1. CDR1 is SGHNT and CDR2 is YENEEA in the germline V gene. V trimming: 2 bases; J trimming: 0 bases; junction bases outside the gene matches: 3. The CDR3 extends over 15 amino acids. CDR3 loop: CASSLLGTGSYEQYF. As DNA, the CDR3 is TGTGCCAGCAGCTTACTAGGGACAGGCTCCTACGAGCAGTACTTC.

The chain employs TRBV30 and TRBJ2-1, with TRBD2 matching over 7 bases. V gave up 2 bases and J gave up 3 bases; unmatched junction bases: 1. The CDR3 extends over 13 amino acids. Per germline, CDR1 GTSNPN and CDR2 SVGIG (reference sequence). This chain's CDR3 is CAWSLADYNEQFF. The CDR3 DNA sequence: TGTGCCTGGAGTCTAGCGGACTACAATGAGCAGTTCTTC.